This TCR beta chain was sequenced in a study of T cell responses to AZD1222 COVID-19 vaccine. Study results and caveats: The reported proportion of spike-specific TCRs targeting unmutated variant regions was nearly half. CD4 TCRs linked to vaccination spanned spike, dominating at 160-218 and 743-854.

Points on this clone: Its antigen remains unknown.

TCRdb keeps only in-frame clones here, not all; method: immunoSEQ multiplex PCR. Of about 100,000 clones in the sample, just over 85% were seen once. Germline V lookup: CDR1 PRHDT, CDR2 FYEKMQ (reference sequence). The V end was cut by 1 base, the J end by 5 bases, with 6 bases between. The CDR3 is 12 residues long. The rearrangement links TRBV13 to TRBJ2-7; D perhaps matches TRBD1 (5 bases). The sample was peripheral blood, taken on day 0 of AZD1222 vaccination. The source of this sequence is an adult in good health. The CDR3 nucleotides are TGTGCCAGCAGCTTAGCAGGGAACGAGCAGTACTTC. Amino acid sequence: CASSLAGNEQYF. The full variable domain, in which reference TRBV13 and TRBJ2-7 provide the parts outside the CDR3, is AAGVIQSPRHLIKEKRETATLKCYPIPRHDTVYWYQQGPGQDPQFLISFYEKMQSDKGSIPDRFSAQQFSDYHSELNMSSLELGDSALYFCASSLAGNEQYFGPGTRLTVT.